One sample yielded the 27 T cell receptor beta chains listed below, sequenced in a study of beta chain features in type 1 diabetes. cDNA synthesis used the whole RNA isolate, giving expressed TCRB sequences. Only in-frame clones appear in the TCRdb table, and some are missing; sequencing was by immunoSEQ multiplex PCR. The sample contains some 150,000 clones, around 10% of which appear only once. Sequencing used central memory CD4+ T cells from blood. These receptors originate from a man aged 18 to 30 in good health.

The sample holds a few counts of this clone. The CDR3 is CASSRTGRSGYNSPLHF. CDR3 bases: TGTGCCAGCAGCAGAACAGGGCGATCGGGCTATAATTCACCCCTCCACTTT. This chain uses TRBV7-9 with TRBJ1-6; a possible D gene is TRBD1 (6 bases). This CDR3 spans 17 amino acids. Germline V gene sequence: CDR1 SEHNR, CDR2 FQNEAQ (reference sequence). V lost 5 bases and J 3 bases, leaving 17 bases between the germline ends. Full variable domain (outside the CDR3, taken from reference TRBV7-9 and TRBJ1-6): DTGVSQNPRHKITKRGQNVTFRCDPISEHNRLYWYRQTLGQGPEFLTYFQNEAQLEKSRLLSDRFSAERPKGSFSTLEIQRTEQGDSAMYLCASSRTGRSGYNSPLHFGNGTRLTVT.

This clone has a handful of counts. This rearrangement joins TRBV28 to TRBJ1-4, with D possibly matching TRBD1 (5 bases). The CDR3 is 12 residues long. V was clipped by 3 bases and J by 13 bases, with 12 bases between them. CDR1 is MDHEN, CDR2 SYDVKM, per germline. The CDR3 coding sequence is TGTGCCAGCAGTTTTAAGGGGTACGCACTGTTTTTT. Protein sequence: CASSFKGYALFF.

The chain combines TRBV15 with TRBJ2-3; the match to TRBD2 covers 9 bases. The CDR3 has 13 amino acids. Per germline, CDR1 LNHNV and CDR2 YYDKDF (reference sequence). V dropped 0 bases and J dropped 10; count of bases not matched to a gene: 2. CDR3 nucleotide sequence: TGTGCCACCAGCAGAGACCCTAGCGGGGCGCAGTATTTT. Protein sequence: CATSRDPSGAQYF.

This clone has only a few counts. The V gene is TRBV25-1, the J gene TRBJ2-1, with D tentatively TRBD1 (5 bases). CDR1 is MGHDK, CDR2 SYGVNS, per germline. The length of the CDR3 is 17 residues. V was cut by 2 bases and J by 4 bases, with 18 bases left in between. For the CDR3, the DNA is TGTGCCAGCAGTGAAAAGGGGTCCGAGAAAGCGTACAATGAGCAGTTCTTC. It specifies CASSEKGSEKAYNEQFF.

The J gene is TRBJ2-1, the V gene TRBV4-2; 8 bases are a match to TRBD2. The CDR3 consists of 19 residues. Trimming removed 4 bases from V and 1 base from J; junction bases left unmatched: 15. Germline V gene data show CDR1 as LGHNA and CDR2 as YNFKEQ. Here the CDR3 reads CASSPPRAGAGVSYNEQFF. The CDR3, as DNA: TGTGCCAGCAGCCCCCCTCGGGCGGGAGCGGGAGTATCCTACAATGAGCAGTTCTTC.

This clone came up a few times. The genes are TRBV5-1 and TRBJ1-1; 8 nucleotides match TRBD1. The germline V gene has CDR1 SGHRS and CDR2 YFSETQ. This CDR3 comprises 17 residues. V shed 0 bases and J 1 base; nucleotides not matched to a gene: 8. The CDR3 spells CASSLALTGEWNTEAFF. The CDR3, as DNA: TGCGCCAGCAGCTTGGCTCTGACAGGGGAGTGGAACACTGAAGCTTTCTTT.

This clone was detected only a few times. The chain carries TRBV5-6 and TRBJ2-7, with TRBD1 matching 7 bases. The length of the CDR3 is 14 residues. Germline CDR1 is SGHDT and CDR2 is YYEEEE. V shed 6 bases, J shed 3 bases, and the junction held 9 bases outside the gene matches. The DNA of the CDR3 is TGTGCCAGCAAGGGGGTGCGACAGGGCTACGAGCAGTACTTC. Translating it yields CASKGVRQGYEQYF.

The CDR3 sequence is CASRFSGGNTGELFF. Here the CDR3 DNA reads TGCGCCAGCAGGTTCTCAGGGGGGAACACCGGGGAGCTGTTTTTT. The rearrangement links TRBV5-1 to TRBJ2-2; the match to TRBD1 covers 7 bases. This CDR3 comprises 15 residues. Trimming at V came to 5 bases and at J to 1 base, leaving 5 bases not matched to a gene. Looked up from germline, CDR1 is SGHRS and CDR2 is YFSETQ.

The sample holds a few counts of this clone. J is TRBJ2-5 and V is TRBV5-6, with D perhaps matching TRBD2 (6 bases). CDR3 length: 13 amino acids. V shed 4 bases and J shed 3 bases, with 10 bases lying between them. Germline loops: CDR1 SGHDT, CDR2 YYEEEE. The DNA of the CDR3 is TGTGCCAGCAGCCCAGGGACTGAAGAGACCCAGTACTTC. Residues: CASSPGTEETQYF.

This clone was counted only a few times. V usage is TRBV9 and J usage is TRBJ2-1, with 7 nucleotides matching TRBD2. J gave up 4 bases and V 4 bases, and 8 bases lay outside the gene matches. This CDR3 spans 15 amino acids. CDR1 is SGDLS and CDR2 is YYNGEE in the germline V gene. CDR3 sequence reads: CASSSDWGGYNEQFF. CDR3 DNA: TGTGCCAGCAGCTCCGATTGGGGGGGATACAATGAGCAGTTCTTC.

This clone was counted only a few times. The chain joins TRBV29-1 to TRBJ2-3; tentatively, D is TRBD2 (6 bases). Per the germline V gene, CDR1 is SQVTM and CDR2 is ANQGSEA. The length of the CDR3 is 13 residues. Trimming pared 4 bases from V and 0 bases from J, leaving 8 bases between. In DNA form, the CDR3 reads TGCAGCGTTGGGCGGGACAGCACAGATACGCAGTATTTT. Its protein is CSVGRDSTDTQYF.

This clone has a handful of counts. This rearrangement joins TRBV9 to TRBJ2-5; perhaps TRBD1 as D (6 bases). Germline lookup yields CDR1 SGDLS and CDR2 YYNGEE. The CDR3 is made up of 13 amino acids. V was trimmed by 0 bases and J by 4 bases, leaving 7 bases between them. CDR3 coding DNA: TGTGCCAGCAGCGTAGCAGGGGCAGAGACCCAGTACTTC. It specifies CASSVAGAETQYF. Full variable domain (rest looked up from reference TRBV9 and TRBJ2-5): DSGVTQTPKHLITATGQRVTLRCSPRSGDLSVYWYQQSLDQGLQFLIQYYNGEERAKGNILERFSAQQFPDLHSELNLSSLELGDSALYFCASSVAGAETQYFGPGTRLLVL.

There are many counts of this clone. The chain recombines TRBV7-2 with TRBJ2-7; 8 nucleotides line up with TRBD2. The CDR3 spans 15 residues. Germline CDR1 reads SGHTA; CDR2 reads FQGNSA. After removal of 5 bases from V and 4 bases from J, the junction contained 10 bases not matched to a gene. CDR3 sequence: CASSLAGGRNYEQYF. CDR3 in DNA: TGTGCCAGCAGCCTCGCCGGCGGGAGGAATTACGAGCAGTACTTC. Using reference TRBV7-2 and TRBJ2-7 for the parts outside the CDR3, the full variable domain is GAGVSQSPSNKVTEKGKDVELRCDPISGHTALYWYRQSLGQGLEFLIYFQGNSAPDKSGLPSDRFSAERTGGSVSTLTIQRTQQEDSAVYLCASSLAGGRNYEQYFGPGTRLTVT.

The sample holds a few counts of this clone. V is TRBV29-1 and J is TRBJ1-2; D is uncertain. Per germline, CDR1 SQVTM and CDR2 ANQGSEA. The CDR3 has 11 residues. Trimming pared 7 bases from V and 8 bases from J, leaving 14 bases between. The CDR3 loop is CSGTMGTGYTF. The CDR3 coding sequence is TGCAGCGGGACTATGGGTACCGGCTACACCTTC. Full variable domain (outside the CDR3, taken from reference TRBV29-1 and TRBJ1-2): SAVISQKPSRDICQRGTSLTIQCQVDSQVTMMFWYRQQPGQSLTLIATANQGSEATYESGFVIDKFPISRPNLTFSTLTVSNMSPEDSSIYLCSGTMGTGYTFGSGTRLTVV.

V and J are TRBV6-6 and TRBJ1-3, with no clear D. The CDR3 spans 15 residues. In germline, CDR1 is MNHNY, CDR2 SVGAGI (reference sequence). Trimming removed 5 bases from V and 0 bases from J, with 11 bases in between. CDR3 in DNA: TGTGCCAGCAGTCTCGGACGGGACTCTGGAAACACCATATATTTT. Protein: CASSLGRDSGNTIYF.

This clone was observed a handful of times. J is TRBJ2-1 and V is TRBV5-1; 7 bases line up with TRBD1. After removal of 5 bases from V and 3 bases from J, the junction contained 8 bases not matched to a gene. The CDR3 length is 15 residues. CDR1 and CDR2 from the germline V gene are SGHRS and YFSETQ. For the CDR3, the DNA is TGCGCCAGCAGTACCACAGGGGACCGCTACAATGAGCAGTTCTTC. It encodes CASSTTGDRYNEQFF.

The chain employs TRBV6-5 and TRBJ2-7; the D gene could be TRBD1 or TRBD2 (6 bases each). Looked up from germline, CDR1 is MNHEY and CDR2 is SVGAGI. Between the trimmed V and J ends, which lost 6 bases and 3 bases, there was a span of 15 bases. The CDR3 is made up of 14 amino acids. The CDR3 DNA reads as TGTGCCAGCAGGAAGGGGGGAGCAGGCTACGAGCAGTACTTC. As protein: CASRKGGAGYEQYF.

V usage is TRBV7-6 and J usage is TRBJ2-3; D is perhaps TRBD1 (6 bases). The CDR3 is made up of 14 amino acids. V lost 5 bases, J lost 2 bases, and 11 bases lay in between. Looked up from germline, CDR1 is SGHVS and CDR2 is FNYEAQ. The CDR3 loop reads CASSHGQLTDTQYF. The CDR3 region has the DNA TGTGCCAGCAGCCATGGACAGCTCACAGATACGCAGTATTTT.

The CDR3 bases are TGCGCCAGCAGTCACGGTTTAGGCTACACCTTC. Protein: CASSHGLGYTF. This chain joins TRBV4-3 and TRBJ1-2, with D hard to call. Trimming stripped 6 bases from V and 8 bases from J, with 10 bases between. The CDR3 is made up of 11 amino acids. Looked up from germline, CDR1 is LGHNA and CDR2 is YSLEER.

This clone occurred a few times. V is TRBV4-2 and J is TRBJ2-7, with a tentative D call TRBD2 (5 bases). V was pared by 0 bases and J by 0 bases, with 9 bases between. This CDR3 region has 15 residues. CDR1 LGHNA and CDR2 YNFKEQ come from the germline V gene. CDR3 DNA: TGTGCCAGCAGCCAAGATCTAACTAGCTCCTACGAGCAGTACTTC. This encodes CASSQDLTSSYEQYF.

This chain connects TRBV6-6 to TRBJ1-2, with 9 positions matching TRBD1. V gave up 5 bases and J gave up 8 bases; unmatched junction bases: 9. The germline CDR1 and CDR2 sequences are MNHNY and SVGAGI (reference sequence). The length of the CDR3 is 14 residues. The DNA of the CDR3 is TGTGCCAGCAGTCTCAACAGGGGGCGGGAAGGCTACACCTTC. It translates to CASSLNRGREGYTF.

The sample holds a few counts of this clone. The CDR3, as DNA: TGTGCCAGCAGCCCGCCTCGAACGGAGCAAGAGACCCAGTACTTC. Its translation: CASSPPRTEQETQYF. The V gene is TRBV7-8, the J gene TRBJ2-5; unclear D gene. The length of the CDR3 is 15 residues. Trimming took off 5 bases at V and 2 bases at J, with 15 bases between the two ends. Looked up from germline, CDR1 is SGHVS and CDR2 is FQNEAQ.

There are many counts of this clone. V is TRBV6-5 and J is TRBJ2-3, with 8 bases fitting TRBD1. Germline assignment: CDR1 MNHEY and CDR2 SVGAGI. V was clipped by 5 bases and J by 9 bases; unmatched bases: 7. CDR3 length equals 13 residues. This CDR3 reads CASSIHTGGTQYF. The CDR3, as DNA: TGTGCCAGCAGTATACACACAGGGGGAACGCAGTATTTT.

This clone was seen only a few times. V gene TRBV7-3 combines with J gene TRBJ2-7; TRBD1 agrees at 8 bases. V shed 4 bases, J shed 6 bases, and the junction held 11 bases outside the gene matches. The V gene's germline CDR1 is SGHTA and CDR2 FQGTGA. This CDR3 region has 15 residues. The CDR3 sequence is CASSSSTGASGEQYF. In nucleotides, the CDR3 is TGTGCCAGCAGCTCCTCGACAGGGGCTTCTGGCGAGCAGTACTTC.

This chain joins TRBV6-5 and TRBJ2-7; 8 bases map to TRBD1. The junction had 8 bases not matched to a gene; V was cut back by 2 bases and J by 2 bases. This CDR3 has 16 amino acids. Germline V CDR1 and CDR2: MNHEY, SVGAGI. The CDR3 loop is CASSYPDRENPYEQYF. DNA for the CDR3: TGTGCCAGCAGTTACCCGGACAGGGAAAATCCCTACGAGCAGTACTTC.

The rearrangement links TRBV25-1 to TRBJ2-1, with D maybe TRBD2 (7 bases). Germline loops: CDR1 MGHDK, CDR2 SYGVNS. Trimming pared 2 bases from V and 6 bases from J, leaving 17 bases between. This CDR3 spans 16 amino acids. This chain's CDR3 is CASSEAGLGGANEQFF. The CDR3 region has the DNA TGTGCCAGCAGTGAAGCCGGACTAGGGGGGGCCAATGAGCAGTTCTTC.

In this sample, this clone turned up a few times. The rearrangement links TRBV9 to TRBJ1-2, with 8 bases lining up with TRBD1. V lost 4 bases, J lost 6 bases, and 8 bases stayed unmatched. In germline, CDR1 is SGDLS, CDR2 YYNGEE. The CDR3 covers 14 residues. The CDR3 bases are TGTGCCAGCAGCTCTACGGACAGGGATCATGGCTACACCTTC. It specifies CASSSTDRDHGYTF.